The 30 T cell receptor beta chains below come from one sample, sequenced in a study of T cells in Graves' hyperthyroidism and ophthalmopathy. Amplified regions were TCR beta CDR3 sequences from RNA transcripts. The HTBI primer set drove a first-round RT-PCR of the TCR CDR3. TCRdb processed the multiplex PCR reads anew with MiXCR; each CDR3 protein has one entry. The table lists approximately 430,000 distinct CDR3 sequences, about 15% of them singletons. What was sequenced was blood. These receptors came from a woman between 18 and 29 years old with Graves' hyperthyroidism.

This clonotype has a count of ten or more. The chain couples TRBV5-1 to TRBJ1-6; 8 bases align to TRBD1. The length of the CDR3 is 15 residues. V lost 2 bases, J lost 7 bases, and 5 bases stayed unmatched. CDR1 and CDR2 (germline): SGHRS, YFSETQ. CDR3 DNA sequence: TGCGCCAGCAGCTTTGACAGGGGCCCAAATTCACCCCTCCACTTT. This sequence encodes CASSFDRGPNSPLHF.

This clonotype was recorded many times. The chain carries TRBV6-8 and TRBJ2-1, with D possibly TRBD2 on 5 matching bases. CDR3 size: 16 residues. CDR1 MNHGY and CDR2 SAAAGT come from the germline V gene. V lost 5 bases and J 0 bases, leaving 14 bases between the germline ends. The chain's CDR3 is CASSQTQRRSYNEQFF. Here the CDR3 DNA reads TGTGCCAGCAGTCAGACTCAGCGGCGCTCCTACAATGAGCAGTTCTTC.

This clonotype was counted ten times or more. J is TRBJ2-1 and V is TRBV28; a weak D match, TRBD2 (6 bases). This CDR3 has 15 residues. V was shortened by 2 bases and J by 9 bases, with 17 bases between the two germline ends. CDR1 and CDR2 (germline): MDHEN, SYDVKM. The CDR3 here is CASSLPRDGGVEQFF. DNA for the CDR3: TGTGCCAGCAGTTTACCTAGGGACGGCGGGGTTGAGCAGTTCTTC.

The chain employs TRBV4-1 and TRBJ2-3; D may match TRBD1 or TRBD2 (5 bases each). In germline, CDR1 is MGHRA, CDR2 YSYEKL. This CDR3 is built from 17 residues. Between the trimmed V and J ends, which lost 1 base and 1 base, there was a span of 15 bases. CDR3 sequence: CASSQVWGIRGTDTQYF. Here the CDR3 DNA reads TGCGCCAGCAGCCAAGTTTGGGGGATACGCGGCACAGATACGCAGTATTTT.

The chain joins TRBV5-5 to TRBJ2-1, with D perhaps matching TRBD1 or TRBD2 (5 bases each). Germline CDR1 reads SGHKS; CDR2 reads YYEKEE (reference sequence). The CDR3 length is 16 residues. Trimming pared 5 bases from V and 0 bases from J, leaving 15 bases between. CDR3 protein: CASSDGTVLSYNEQFF. The CDR3 bases are TGTGCCAGCAGTGATGGGACGGTACTCTCCTACAATGAGCAGTTCTTC.

This clonotype was seen many times. CDR3 loop: CASSQVADSSYEQYF. For the CDR3, the DNA is TGCGCCAGCAGCCAAGTCGCGGACAGCTCCTACGAGCAGTACTTC. The J gene is TRBJ2-7, the V gene TRBV4-1, with D tentatively TRBD1 (6 bases). The CDR3 loop spans 15 amino acids. From germline, CDR1 is MGHRA and CDR2 YSYEKL. V shed 1 base and J shed 0 bases, with 10 bases lying between them.

This clonotype showed up just a few times. The CDR3 reads CAINRGQGAYEQYF. In DNA, the CDR3 is TGTGCCATCAATAGGGGACAGGGGGCCTACGAGCAGTACTTC. The chain is built from TRBV10-3 and TRBJ2-7; the match to TRBD1 covers 11 bases. The CDR3 sequence is 14 residues long. Looked up from germline, CDR1 is ENHRY and CDR2 is SYGVKD. V dropped 7 bases and J dropped 2; count of bases not matched to a gene: 4.

Ten or more counts support this clonotype. The rearrangement links TRBV28 to TRBJ2-3; TRBD1 matches at 7 bases. The junction had 3 bases not matched to a gene; V was cut back by 0 bases and J by 3 bases. There are 15 residues in the CDR3. Germline CDR1 and CDR2: MDHEN and SYDVKM. The CDR3 bases are TGTGCCAGCAGTTTATGGGGGACAGATACAGATACGCAGTATTTT. Translating it yields CASSLWGTDTDTQYF. The whole variable domain, remainder taken from reference TRBV28 and TRBJ2-3, is DVKVTQSSRYLVKRTGEKVFLECVQDMDHENMFWYRQDPGLGLRLIYFSYDVKMKEKGDIPEGYSVSREKKERFSLILESASTNQTSMYLCASSLWGTDTDTQYFGPGTRLTVL.

This clonotype was detected many times. J is TRBJ2-1 and V is TRBV28; TRBD2 aligns across 7 bases. In germline, CDR1 is MDHEN, CDR2 SYDVKM. The J segment lost 9 bases and the V segment lost 5 bases, leaving 10 bases of the junction unmatched. The CDR3 has 14 residues. CDR3 residues: CASSPPGGVGEQFF. In DNA form, the CDR3 reads TGTGCCAGCAGTCCTCCGGGAGGCGTCGGTGAGCAGTTCTTC.

This clonotype came up many times. The chain links TRBV5-1 to TRBJ2-7, with a possible D match to TRBD1 (6 bases). Per germline, CDR1 SGHRS and CDR2 YFSETQ. V lost 5 bases and J 3 bases, leaving 18 bases between the germline ends. CDR3 length equals 15 residues. The CDR3 protein is CASRPAVGQNYEQYF. The CDR3 region has the DNA TGCGCCAGCAGACCGGCCGTCGGACAGAACTACGAGCAGTACTTC.

In this sample, this clonotype turned up a few times. The chain links TRBV20-1 to TRBJ2-1, with D unresolved. V gave up 4 bases and J gave up 10 bases, with 11 bases separating them. CDR3 length equals 11 residues. Germline V CDR1 and CDR2: DFQATT, SNEGSKA (reference sequence). CDR3 loop: CSATLREEQFF. The DNA of the CDR3 is TGCAGTGCTACTCTTCGAGAGGAGCAGTTCTTC.

This clonotype showed up just a few times. The rearrangement links TRBV11-2 to TRBJ2-7; D unclear. CDR1 is SGHAT and CDR2 is FQNNGV in the germline V gene. CDR3 length: 13 residues. Trimming took 1 base from V and 2 from J, leaving 6 bases between them. Here the CDR3 DNA reads TGTGCCAGCAGCTTAGTACCTGCCTACGAGCAGTACTTC. Translating gives CASSLVPAYEQYF.

This clonotype occurred many times. J is TRBJ2-3 and V is TRBV28; D ambiguous. V dropped 5 bases and J dropped 1 base, with 10 bases sitting between them. CDR1 and CDR2 from the germline V gene are MDHEN and SYDVKM. The CDR3 is made up of 14 amino acids. The DNA for the CDR3 is TGTGCCAGCAGTCGACCAGTAGGCACAGATACGCAGTATTTT. Translated, it gives CASSRPVGTDTQYF.

In its sample, this clonotype was seen many times. V is TRBV11-2 and J is TRBJ2-7, with 8 bases aligning to TRBD2. Trimming cost V 4 bases and J 3 bases; bases outside gene matches: 5. CDR1 is SGHAT and CDR2 is FQNNGV in the germline V gene. CDR3 length equals 14 residues. CDR3 nucleotides: TGTGCCAGCAGCTCGGGACTAGGCGTCTACGAGCAGTACTTC. Translating gives CASSSGLGVYEQYF.

This clonotype was seen many times. The J gene is TRBJ1-1, the V gene TRBV12-3 or TRBV12-4; a possible D gene is TRBD1 (6 bases). V was cut by 5 bases and J by 3 bases, with 25 bases left in between. The CDR3 consists of 18 residues. The CDR3 nucleotides are TGTGCCAGCAGTCCTACAGGGAGGGGAAGGCCGGAATACACTGAAGCTTTCTTT. Amino acid sequence: CASSPTGRGRPEYTEAFF.

This clonotype was seen only a few times. CDR3 bases: TGTGCCAGCAGACTCGGACTAGCGGGGGTGGAGACCCAGTACTTC. Translation: CASRLGLAGVETQYF. The J gene is TRBJ2-5, the V gene TRBV7-2, with TRBD2 matching over 13 bases. CDR3 length: 15 residues. With V trimmed by 6 bases and J by 5 bases, 6 bases remained unmatched. The V gene's germline CDR1 is SGHTA and CDR2 FQGNSA.

This clonotype was found many times. V usage is TRBV7-8 and J usage is TRBJ1-5; D perhaps matches TRBD1 (5 bases). Trimming cost V 5 bases and J 4 bases, with 21 bases left between them. The germline gives CDR1 SGHVS, CDR2 FQNEAQ. The CDR3 loop spans 17 amino acids. CDR3 sequence: CASSNIGRKGLNQPQHF. The CDR3 DNA reads TGTGCCAGCAGCAACATCGGGCGTAAGGGGTTAAATCAGCCCCAGCATTTT.

V is TRBV4-1 and J is TRBJ1-1, with TRBD1 as a possible D gene (6 bases). Germline V gene lookup returns CDR1 MGHRA and CDR2 YSYEKL. The CDR3 length is 15 residues. The V end lost 6 bases, the J end lost 1 base, and 15 bases lay between the germline ends. The CDR3: CASRRPGQRNTEAFF. The CDR3 DNA reads as TGCGCCAGCAGACGACCCGGACAGAGGAACACTGAAGCTTTCTTT.

The V gene is TRBV27, the J gene TRBJ1-5; no clear D. Deletions cut 4 bases from V and 3 bases from J, with 10 bases between. The germline V gene encodes CDR1 MNHEY and CDR2 SMNVEV (reference sequence). The CDR3 has 14 residues. The CDR3 is CASSSQKLNQPQHF. The CDR3 region has the DNA TGTGCCAGCAGTTCACAGAAACTCAATCAGCCCCAGCATTTT.

This clonotype was observed many times. The chain combines TRBV7-2 with TRBJ2-3; 11 bases map to TRBD1. Per the germline V gene, CDR1 is SGHTA and CDR2 is FQGNSA. This CDR3 has 16 residues. The J segment lost 6 bases and the V segment lost 5 bases, leaving 10 bases of the junction unmatched. The CDR3 nucleotides are TGTGCCAGCAGCACTGCCGGGACAGGGGGTTACGATACGCAGTATTTT. This codes for CASSTAGTGGYDTQYF.

The sample holds many counts of this clonotype. V usage is TRBV12-3 or TRBV12-4 and J usage is TRBJ1-4; no definite D call. The CDR3 totals 13 residues. Trimming stripped 1 base from V and 8 bases from J, with 8 bases between. The CDR3 here is CASSLVGLEKLFF. CDR3 nucleotides: TGTGCCAGCAGTTTAGTCGGGCTCGAAAAACTGTTTTTT.

This clonotype was counted a few times. The chain has TRBV19 and TRBJ2-1, with 11 bases fitting TRBD2. The germline gives CDR1 LNHDA, CDR2 SQIVND (reference sequence). V gave up 3 bases and J gave up 6 bases; unmatched junction bases: 10. This CDR3 comprises 17 residues. The CDR3 reads CASSIPSGGLPFNEQFF. CDR3 nucleotides: TGTGCCAGTAGTATCCCTAGCGGGGGGCTACCCTTCAATGAGCAGTTCTTC.

In this sample, this clonotype turned up many times. The rearrangement joins TRBV15 to TRBJ2-7; the match to TRBD1 covers 9 bases. CDR1 LNHNV and CDR2 YYDKDF come from the germline V gene (reference sequence). J was trimmed by 6 bases and V by 2 bases; bases with no gene match: 5. This CDR3 has 14 residues. Here the CDR3 DNA reads TGTGCCACCAGCAGACGGGACAGGGACCTCGAGCAGTACTTC. Protein: CATSRRDRDLEQYF.

This rearrangement joins TRBV20-1 to TRBJ1-2; TRBD1 matches 10 bases. The CDR3 is 13 residues long. Germline V gene sequence: CDR1 DFQATT, CDR2 SNEGSKA (reference sequence). V shed 2 bases, J shed 4 bases, and the junction held 1 base outside the gene matches. CDR3 residues: CSARRTGGYGYTF. DNA for the CDR3: TGCAGTGCTAGAAGGACAGGGGGCTATGGCTACACCTTC.

This clonotype has at least ten counts. V and J are TRBV3-1 and TRBJ2-2; 9 positions match TRBD2. The germline CDR1 and CDR2 sequences are LGHDT and YNNKEL (reference sequence). V shed 1 base and J 5 bases; nucleotides not matched to a gene: 5. This CDR3 has 16 amino acids. The CDR3 bases are TGTGCCAGCAGCCAAGTGGCGGGAGGGCGGACCGGGGAGCTGTTTTTT. This encodes CASSQVAGGRTGELFF.

V and J are TRBV15 and TRBJ2-1; D is ambiguous. V gave up 0 bases and J gave up 6 bases, with 6 bases separating them. This CDR3 has 13 residues. Germline V lookup: CDR1 LNHNV, CDR2 YYDKDF (reference sequence). For the CDR3, the DNA is TGTGCCACCAGCAGAGATGAAGTCAATGAGCAGTTCTTC. It codes for CATSRDEVNEQFF.

The chain joins TRBV20-1 to TRBJ1-3, with D maybe TRBD1 (5 bases). CDR1 and CDR2 from the germline V gene are DFQATT and SNEGSKA (reference sequence). This CDR3 is 13 amino acids long. Trimming stripped 6 bases from V and 0 bases from J, with 9 bases between. The CDR3 loop reads CSASGRSGNTIYF. The CDR3 DNA sequence: TGCAGTGCCTCAGGGCGCTCTGGAAACACCATATATTTT.

This clonotype was seen many times. V is TRBV19 and J is TRBJ1-2, with D possibly being TRBD1 (5 bases). Germline values: CDR1 LNHDA, CDR2 SQIVND (reference sequence). The V end lost 0 bases, the J end lost 4 bases, and 15 bases lay between the germline ends. The CDR3 loop spans 16 amino acids. CDR3 nucleotide sequence: TGTGCCAGTAGTATAGACTCCGGGACGGGAATCTATGGCTACACCTTC. Translating gives CASSIDSGTGIYGYTF.

This clonotype was found many times. The chain has TRBV5-1 and TRBJ2-1, with D uncertain. This CDR3 contains 17 residues. Germline V gene data show CDR1 as SGHRS and CDR2 as YFSETQ. Trimming took 4 bases from V and 0 from J, leaving 17 bases between them. CDR3 DNA sequence: TGCGCCAGCAGCCCGCGACTTAACCCTAGCTCCTACAATGAGCAGTTCTTC. Translation gives CASSPRLNPSSYNEQFF.

This clonotype was recorded at least ten times. The chain carries TRBV11-2 and TRBJ1-5; the D is unclear. This CDR3 has 16 residues. Per the germline V gene, CDR1 is SGHAT and CDR2 is FQNNGV. Trimming shortened V by 1 base and J by 0 bases, and 10 bases separated the two germline ends. The chain's CDR3 is CASSLGAPYSNQPQHF. In nucleotides, the CDR3 is TGTGCCAGCAGCTTAGGAGCCCCTTATAGCAATCAGCCCCAGCATTTT.